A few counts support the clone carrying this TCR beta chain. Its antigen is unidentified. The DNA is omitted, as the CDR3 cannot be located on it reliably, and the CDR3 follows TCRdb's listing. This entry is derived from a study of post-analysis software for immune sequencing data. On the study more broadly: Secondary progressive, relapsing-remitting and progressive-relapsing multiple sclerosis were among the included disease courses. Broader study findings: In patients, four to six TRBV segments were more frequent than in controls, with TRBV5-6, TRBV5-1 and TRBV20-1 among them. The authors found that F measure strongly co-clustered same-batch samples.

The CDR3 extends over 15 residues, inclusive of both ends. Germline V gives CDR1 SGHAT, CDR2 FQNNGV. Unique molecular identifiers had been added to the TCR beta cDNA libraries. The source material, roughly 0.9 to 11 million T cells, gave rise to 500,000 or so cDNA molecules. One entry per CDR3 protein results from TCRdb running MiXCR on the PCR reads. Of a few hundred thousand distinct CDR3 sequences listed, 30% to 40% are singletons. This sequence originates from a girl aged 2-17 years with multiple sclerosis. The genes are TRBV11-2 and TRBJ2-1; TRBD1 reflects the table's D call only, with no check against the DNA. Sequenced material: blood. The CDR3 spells CASSWPGQGFFWQFF.